This passage covers 7 T cell receptor beta chains from one sample sequenced in a study of blood T cell repertoires in COVID-19. TCRdb keeps only in-frame clones here, not all; method: immunoSEQ multiplex PCR. Of hundreds of thousands of clones listed, 88% were seen once; the top ten hold roughly 12%. The source material was peripheral blood. Source of these receptors: a woman between 25 and 40 years old with COVID-19, enrolled during active disease.

This clone has just a few counts. This sequence joins TRBV5-1 and TRBJ1-6; D is undetermined. The CDR3 length is 15 residues. Germline loops: CDR1 SGHRS, CDR2 YFSETQ. Trimming stripped 0 bases from V and 7 bases from J, with 11 bases between. CDR3 coding DNA: TGCGCCAGCAGCTTGGCAGAAGGGAGGAATTCACCCCTCCACTTT. The encoded protein is CASSLAEGRNSPLHF.

This chain joins TRBV9 and TRBJ2-1, with 10 bases matching TRBD2. CDR3 length: 17 residues. Unmatched junction bases numbered 14, after V lost 4 bases and J lost 7 bases. Germline V gene data show CDR1 as SGDLS and CDR2 as YYNGEE. The CDR3 reads CASSLSSGRIGPNEQFF. As DNA, the CDR3 is TGTGCCAGCAGCTTGTCTAGCGGGAGAATAGGCCCGAATGAGCAGTTCTTC.

The rearrangement links TRBV5-4 to TRBJ2-3; 12 positions agree with TRBD2. The CDR3 has 16 amino acids. CDR1 and CDR2 (germline): SGHNT, YYREEE (reference sequence). V lost 5 bases to trimming and J lost 5 bases; unmatched junction nucleotides: 9. CDR3 sequence reads: CASSSGLAGSRDTQYF. CDR3 DNA sequence: TGTGCCAGCAGTTCCGGACTAGCGGGGAGCCGAGATACGCAGTATTTT.

The V call is TRBV30, the J call TRBJ2-7, with TRBD2 as a possible D gene (6 bases). The germline V gene encodes CDR1 GTSNPN and CDR2 SVGIG (reference sequence). The length of the CDR3 is 13 residues. Deletions cut 7 bases from V and 6 bases from J, with 19 bases between. The chain's CDR3 is CASGVDPRSEQYF. CDR3 bases: TGTGCCTCGGGGGTTGACCCGAGGTCCGAGCAGTACTTC.

The chain carries TRBV28 and TRBJ1-2; weak D call: TRBD1 (5 bases). Per germline, CDR1 MDHEN and CDR2 SYDVKM. Trimming cost V 3 bases and J 6 bases, with 8 bases left between them. The CDR3 consists of 12 residues. The CDR3 DNA sequence: TGTGCCAGCAGTTTCGGGGGGGATGGCTACACCTTC. It specifies CASSFGGDGYTF.

The chain carries TRBV6-5 and TRBJ2-1; the D gene is possibly TRBD2 (6 bases). This CDR3 has 14 amino acids. Trimming removed 5 bases at V and 15 bases at J, with 23 bases between. The germline V gene has CDR1 MNHEY and CDR2 SVGAGI. The CDR3 reads CASSRTTGTQGLFF. DNA for the CDR3: TGTGCCAGCAGTCGGACTACCGGGACGCAAGGTCTGTTCTTC.

Details on this clone: This specimen includes other DNA sequences encoding the same CDR3. The gene calls are TRBV6-6 and TRBJ1-1; D is uncertain. The CDR3 length is 14 residues. CDR1 is MNHNY, CDR2 SVGAGI, per germline (reference sequence). With 2 bases removed from V and 0 bases from J, the gap between germline ends came to 7 bases. This chain's CDR3 is CASSYAGLNTEAFF. CDR3 coding DNA: TGTGCCAGCAGTTACGCAGGCTTGAACACTGAAGCTTTCTTT.